The rows below give T cell receptor beta chains drawn from one sample of a study of T cells after yellow fever vaccination. TCRdb re-derived calls from the 5' RACE reads in MiXCR, one entry per CDR3 protein. The sample has some 240,000 distinct CDR3 sequences, approximately 3.5% seen once. The specimen comprised PBMCs, sampled 15 days after the yellow fever booster vaccination. Source of these receptors: a man aged 18 to 29 who received the YFV17D yellow fever vaccine. CDR3s include the opening cysteine and the closing phenylalanine or tryptophan. The size entry is marked missing in some rows and otherwise reads once, few, many or a size class.

j_gene,len,abundance,v_gene,CDR3aa
TRBJ1-4,15,many,TRBV18,CASSPEIATNEKLFF
TRBJ2-2,15,many,TRBV4-3,CASSQVKGYPGELFF
TRBJ2-5,16,many,TRBV7-2,CASSLGRGVFQETQYF
TRBJ1-2,12,many,TRBV30,CAWSVSAYGYTF
TRBJ1-1,12,NA,TRBV18,CARPPPNTEAFF
TRBJ1-6,14,many,TRBV7-9,CASSLIQGNSPLHF
TRBJ1-2,14,many,TRBV18,CASSPAGQIYGYTF
TRBJ2-1,14,many,TRBV6-5,CASSSGTYPNEQFF
TRBJ1-2,13,many,TRBV29-1,CSAGGGVDYGYTF
TRBJ2-3,17,NA,TRBV11-3,CASSLLSGAGDTDTQYF
TRBJ1-2,16,few,TRBV18,CASSPGTGQANYGYTF
TRBJ2-7,15,many,TRBV4-2,CASSQPRQGAYEQYF
TRBJ1-1,14,many,TRBV28,CATQAGGPNTEAFF
TRBJ2-5,17,many,TRBV19,CASSIGQERRGQETQYF
TRBJ2-7,14,many,TRBV5-1,CASRIAGGFYEQYF
TRBJ2-7,14,many,TRBV5-1,CASSLVFRKAEQYF
TRBJ2-1,15,many,TRBV7-2,CASSLGGTGNNEQFF
TRBJ2-1,13,NA,TRBV3-1,CASSPAIIGLTLF
TRBJ2-7,16,many,TRBV12-3/TRBV12-4,CASSSYIGPERYEQYF
TRBJ1-1,15,many,TRBV14,CASSQLGDRNTEAFF
TRBJ2-5,16,many,TRBV5-5,CASSRLPMTSGETQYF
TRBJ2-7,14,many,TRBV18,CASSPLSDSYEQYF
TRBJ1-4,15,few,TRBV9,CASSSRQGVDEKLFF
TRBJ1-5,14,many,TRBV7-2,CASSYLTGGQPQHF
TRBJ2-2,16,many,TRBV7-2,CASSRYRDRGTGELFF
TRBJ2-1,16,few,TRBV14,CASSQSGTGPNNEQFF
TRBJ1-5,12,many,TRBV2,CASRRGGQPQHF
TRBJ1-5,16,many,TRBV4-2,CASSPADPRGNQPQHF
TRBJ1-2,11,many,TRBV4-1,CASSGGYGYTF
TRBJ2-3,12,many,TRBV6-6,CASKRLTDTQYF
TRBJ2-6,23,many,TRBV10-3,CAISGSAPLTAPDTDPGANVLTF
TRBJ1-6,13,few,TRBV25-1,CASRPGGNSPLHF
TRBJ2-2,15,few,TRBV5-4,CASSLGAEGTGELFF
TRBJ2-1,17,many,TRBV9,CASSVGPLRGSYNEQFF
TRBJ1-1,13,many,TRBV18,CASSQGQNTEAFF
TRBJ2-7,17,many,TRBV4-1,CASSQVRGGYGSYEQYF
TRBJ1-3,15,many,TRBV20-1,CSAREIQGSGNTIYF
TRBJ2-2,16,many,TRBV5-6,CASSHGAGGNTGELFF
TRBJ2-1,14,many,TRBV7-8,CASNKQGSYNEQFF
TRBJ2-3,16,many,TRBV7-2,CASSQEVGESTDTQYF
TRBJ1-6,13,many,TRBV6-5,CASSSGGYSPLHF
TRBJ2-3,16,many,TRBV5-1,CASSRLASGGTDTQYF
TRBJ2-1,15,many,TRBV18,CASSPGAGYYNEQFF
TRBJ2-1,11,many,TRBV20-1,CSAAGPREQFF
TRBJ2-7,13,many,TRBV7-6,CASSLGGPVEQYF
TRBJ2-5,11,many,TRBV7-8,CASIATRAQYF
TRBJ1-1,14,many,TRBV5-1,CASKLVGERTEAFF